The 2 T cell receptor beta chains reported below all come from one sample, sequenced in a study of T cells in Graves' hyperthyroidism and ophthalmopathy. From RNA transcripts, TCR beta CDR3 regions were amplified. TCR CDR3 regions were first amplified by RT-PCR with HTBI primers. One entry per CDR3 protein results from TCRdb running MiXCR on the multiplex PCR reads. The data contain roughly 500,000 distinct CDR3 sequences, over 45% of them singletons. Input material: peripheral blood or thyroid tissue (not recorded which). The source is an adult woman with Graves' disease, either hyperthyroidism or ophthalmopathy (not recorded which).

This chain uses TRBV7-8 with TRBJ2-7, with D perhaps TRBD1 (5 bases). Looked up from germline, CDR1 is SGHVS and CDR2 is FQNEAQ. V was cut by 7 bases and J by 0 bases, with 13 bases left in between. CDR3 length equals 14 residues. CDR3 region: CASTSGQGSYEQYF. The CDR3 DNA reads as TGTGCCAGCACCTCCGGGCAGGGCTCCTACGAGCAGTACTTC. Full variable domain (outside the CDR3, taken from reference TRBV7-8 and TRBJ2-7): GAGVSQSPRYKVAKRGQDVALRCDPISGHVSLFWYQQALGQGPEFLTYFQNEAQLDKSGLPSDRFFAERPEGSVSTLKIQRTQQEDSAVYLCASTSGQGSYEQYFGPGTRLTVT.

This chain connects TRBV7-9 to TRBJ2-7; 9 bases match TRBD1. V lost 2 bases to trimming and J lost 3 bases; unmatched junction nucleotides: 5. The CDR3 has 15 residues. Germline CDR1 is SEHNR and CDR2 is FQNEAQ (reference sequence). CDR3 in DNA: TGTGCCAGCAGCTTACTACAGGGGGCGGTCTACGAGCAGTACTTC. Amino acid sequence: CASSLLQGAVYEQYF.